Detailed here is one T cell receptor beta chain. Trimming stripped 5 bases from V and 0 bases from J, with 10 bases between. CDR1 is ENHRY and CDR2 is SYGVKD in the germline V gene. The CDR3 consists of 14 residues. This sample was included in a study of blood T cell repertoires in COVID-19. Under the authors' procedure: Nucleated cell counts were estimated from reference gene primer amplification. Method: immunoSEQ multiplex PCR; TCRdb's copy keeps in-frame clones and lacks some. V and J calls and clone size are copied from that table; D and trimming were computed from the DNA. This table has roughly 150,000 clones, roughly 85% appearing once. Cohorts were based on clinical histories the participants reported. Symptom resolution, clearance, or two negative PCRs marked the recovered donors of Cohort 3.

The sequencing sample was made of PBMCs or T cells enriched from blood (not recorded which). This chain connects TRBV10-3 to TRBJ1-2, with D unclear. The sequence came from a man aged 55 to 69 who had recovered from COVID-19. The DNA for the CDR3 is TGTGCCATCAGTCCTCGGTTAGCTAACTATGGCTACACCTTC. Its protein product is CAISPRLANYGYTF.